Here is one T cell receptor (beta chain) with its context. These data come from a study of blood T cell repertoires in COVID-19. Overall study: The United States, Italy and Spain provided the acute and convalescent COVID-19 samples. T cells, B-cell-depleted T cells, or PBMCs supplied cDNA or gDNA.

Source study methods: How many nucleated cells were present was estimated from reference gene primer amplification. Using immunoSEQ multiplex PCR, the repertoire was profiled, and TCRdb retains in-frame clones only, with some absent. That table gives V, J and clone size, and the DNA gave D and trimming. The sample contains some 120,000 clones, 70% to 80% of which appear only once. V was clipped by 3 bases and J by 1 base, with 10 bases between them. CDR1 and CDR2 (germline): LNHNV, YYDKDF (reference sequence). This CDR3 contains 15 residues. J is TRBJ1-3 and V is TRBV15; D is unclear. The sample taken for sequencing was peripheral blood. This sequence was found in a human donor in a cohort sampled during active COVID-19. CDR3 nucleotide sequence: TGTGCCACCAGCAGGGGAGGCGCTTCTGGAAACACCATATATTTT. Amino acid sequence: CATSRGGASGNTIYF. Supplemented by reference TRBV15 and TRBJ1-3, the full variable domain reads DAMVIQNPRYQVTQFGKPVTLSCSQTLNHNVMYWYQQKSSQAPKLLFHYYDKDFNNEADTPDNFQSRRPNTSFCFLDIRSPGLGDTAMYLCATSRGGASGNTIYFGEGSWLTVV.